Presented here are 9 T cell receptor beta chains from one specimen sequenced in a study of glioma-infiltrating T cells after dendritic cell vaccination. The time point was: after dendritic cell vaccination, including at tumor progression/relapse. Assay: immunoSEQ multiplex PCR; the TCRdb copy retains only in-frame clones and omits some. The sample shows about 110,000 clones, around 89% of them seen only once. Specimen: blood, collected after dendritic cell vaccination. All receptors come from a human donor with glioblastoma.

The chain is built from TRBV27 and TRBJ2-7; unclear D gene. TRBJ2-4 matches the DNA end more closely, so the J call is doubtful. CDR1 MNHEY and CDR2 SMNVEV come from the germline V gene (reference sequence). The CDR3 has 11 amino acids. DNA for the CDR3: TGTGCCAGCAGTTTATCGGGCATTCAGTACTTC. Translated: CASSLSGIQYF.

The count of this clone is one. The CDR3: CASSLGGAGVKYEQYF. The CDR3 DNA reads as TGTGCCAGCAGCTTAGGAGGGGCGGGAGTTAAATACGAGCAGTACTTC. The chain recombines TRBV7-2 with TRBJ2-7; TRBD2 matches 7 bases. The CDR3 sequence is 16 residues long. Germline-derived CDR1 and CDR2 are SGHTA and FQGNSA. J was trimmed by 4 bases and V by 1 base; bases with no gene match: 10.

This chain connects TRBV19 to TRBJ2-3, with a weak D call TRBD1 (5 bases). V shed 5 bases and J shed 4 bases, with 10 bases lying between them. The CDR3 spans 13 residues. Germline V CDR1 and CDR2: LNHDA, SQIVND (reference sequence). CDR3 DNA sequence: TGTGCCAGTAGTGACAGAGGACCAGATACGCAGTATTTT. Protein: CASSDRGPDTQYF.

This chain joins TRBV15 and TRBJ2-2; 8 bases are shared with TRBD1. V was pared by 4 bases and J by 6 bases, with 7 bases of the junction left unmatched. The germline V gene has CDR1 LNHNV and CDR2 YYDKDF (reference sequence). This CDR3 spans 15 amino acids. The CDR3 DNA is TGTGCCACCAGCACACCGGGACAGGTATCCGGGGAGCTGTTTTTT. It codes for CATSTPGQVSGELFF.

J is TRBJ2-1 and V is TRBV2; tentatively, D is TRBD2 (5 bases). The CDR3 is 14 residues long. CDR1 is SNHLY, CDR2 FYNNEI, per germline. Trimming left V 7 bases short and J 3 bases short, with 13 bases between. CDR3 in DNA: TGTGCCAGCACTCCCGGGGAAATCTACAATGAGCAGTTCTTC. Amino acids: CASTPGEIYNEQFF.

The chain has TRBV7-2 and TRBJ1-1; TRBD1 agrees at 9 bases. Unmatched junction bases numbered 13, after V lost 5 bases and J lost 0 bases. CDR1 and CDR2 from the germline V gene are SGHTA and FQGNSA. The CDR3 totals 18 residues. In DNA form, the CDR3 reads TGTGCCAGCAGCGCTACACAGGGGGCCTGGAAGTTGAACACTGAAGCTTTCTTT. This gives the protein CASSATQGAWKLNTEAFF.

V and J are TRBV6-5 and TRBJ2-1; 7 bases fit TRBD2. J was trimmed by 4 bases and V by 0 bases; bases with no gene match: 6. Germline CDR1 MNHEY, CDR2 SVGAGI. The CDR3 totals 16 residues. This CDR3 reads CASSYSSGAPYNEQFF. Written as DNA, the CDR3 is TGTGCCAGCAGTTACTCAAGCGGGGCTCCTTACAATGAGCAGTTCTTC.

This clone has just one count. The chain has TRBV7-8 and TRBJ1-2; weak D call: TRBD1 (5 bases). CDR1 and CDR2 (germline): SGHVS, FQNEAQ. V lost 1 base and J lost 2, with 8 bases in between. The CDR3 covers 14 residues. In DNA, the CDR3 is TGTGCCAGCAGCTTAGTTAGACAGAACTATGGCTACACCTTC. Its translation: CASSLVRQNYGYTF.

J is TRBJ2-4 and V is TRBV5-1, with 10 bases aligning to TRBD2. V was clipped by 2 bases and J by 7 bases; unmatched bases: 9. The CDR3 consists of 16 residues. Germline CDR1 and CDR2: SGHRS and YFSETQ. CDR3 DNA: TGCGCCAGCAGCTTAGTAGCGGGAGGACGAGGGAACATTCAGTACTTC. Its protein product is CASSLVAGGRGNIQYF.